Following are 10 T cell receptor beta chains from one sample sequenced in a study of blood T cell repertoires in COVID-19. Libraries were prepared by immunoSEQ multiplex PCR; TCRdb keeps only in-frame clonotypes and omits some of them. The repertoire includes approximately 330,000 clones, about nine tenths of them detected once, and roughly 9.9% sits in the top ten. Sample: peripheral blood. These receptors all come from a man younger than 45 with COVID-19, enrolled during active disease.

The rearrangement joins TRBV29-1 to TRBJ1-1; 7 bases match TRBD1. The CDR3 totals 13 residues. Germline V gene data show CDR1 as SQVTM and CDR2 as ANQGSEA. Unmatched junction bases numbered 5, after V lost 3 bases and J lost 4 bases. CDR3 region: CSVDRGRSTEAFF. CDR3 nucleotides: TGCAGCGTTGACAGGGGGAGGAGCACTGAAGCTTTCTTT.

The CDR3 loop is CASSLAASASYEQYF. The CDR3 DNA is TGTGCCAGCAGCTTGGCCGCTAGCGCCAGCTACGAGCAGTACTTC. The J gene is TRBJ2-7, the V gene TRBV5-4; maybe TRBD2 (6 bases). Germline assignment: CDR1 SGHNT and CDR2 YYREEE (reference sequence). The CDR3 consists of 15 residues. Deletions cut 0 bases from V and 3 bases from J, with 13 bases between.

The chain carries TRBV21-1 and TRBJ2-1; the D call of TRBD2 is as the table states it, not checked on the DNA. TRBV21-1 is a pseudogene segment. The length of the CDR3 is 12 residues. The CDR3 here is CASSKSSGKQFF. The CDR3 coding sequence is TGTGCCAGCAGCAAATCTAGCGGGAAGCAGTTCTTC.

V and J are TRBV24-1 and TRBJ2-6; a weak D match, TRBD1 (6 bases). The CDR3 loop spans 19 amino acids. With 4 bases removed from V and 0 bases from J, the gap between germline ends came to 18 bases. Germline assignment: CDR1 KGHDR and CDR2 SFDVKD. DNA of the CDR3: TGTGCCACCAGTGACCCCGTCTCGGACAGAAGCTCTGGGGCCAACGTCCTGACTTTC. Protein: CATSDPVSDRSSGANVLTF.

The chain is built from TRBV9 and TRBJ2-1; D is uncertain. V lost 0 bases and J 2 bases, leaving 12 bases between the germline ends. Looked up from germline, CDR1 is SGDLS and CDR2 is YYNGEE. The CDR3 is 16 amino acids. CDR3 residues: CASSVAPLRTYNEQFF. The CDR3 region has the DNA TGTGCCAGCAGCGTAGCCCCCCTGAGGACCTACAATGAGCAGTTCTTC.

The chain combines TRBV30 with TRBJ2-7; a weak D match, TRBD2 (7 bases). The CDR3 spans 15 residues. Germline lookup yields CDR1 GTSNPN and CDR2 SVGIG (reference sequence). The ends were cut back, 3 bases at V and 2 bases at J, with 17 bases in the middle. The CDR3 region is CAWSGGRTSAYEQYF. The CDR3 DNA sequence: TGTGCCTGGAGCGGGGGCCGGACTAGTGCCTACGAGCAGTACTTC.

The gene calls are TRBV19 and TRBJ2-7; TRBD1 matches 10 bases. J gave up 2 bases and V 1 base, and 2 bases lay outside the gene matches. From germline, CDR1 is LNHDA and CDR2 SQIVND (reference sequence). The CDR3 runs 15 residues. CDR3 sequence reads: CASSIVGQGAYEQYF. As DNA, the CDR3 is TGTGCCAGTAGTATAGTTGGACAGGGGGCCTACGAGCAGTACTTC. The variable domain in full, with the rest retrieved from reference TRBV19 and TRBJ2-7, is DGGITQSPKYLFRKEGQNVTLSCEQNLNHDAMYWYRQDPGQGLRLIYYSQIVNDFQKGDIAEGYSVSREKKESFPLTVTSAQKNPTAFYLCASSIVGQGAYEQYFGPGTRLTVT.

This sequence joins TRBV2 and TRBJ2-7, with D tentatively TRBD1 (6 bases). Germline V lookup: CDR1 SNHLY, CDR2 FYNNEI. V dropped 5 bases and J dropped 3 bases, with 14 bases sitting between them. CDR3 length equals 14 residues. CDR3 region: CASSSMTGHYEQYF. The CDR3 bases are TGTGCCAGCAGTTCTATGACAGGCCACTACGAGCAGTACTTC.

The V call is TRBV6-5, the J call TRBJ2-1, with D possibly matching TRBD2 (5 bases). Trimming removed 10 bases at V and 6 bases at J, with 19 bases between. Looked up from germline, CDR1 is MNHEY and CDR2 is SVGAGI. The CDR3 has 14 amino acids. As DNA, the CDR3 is TGTGCCACCACGAGGGTTTGGGAGTCCAATGAGCAGTTCTTC. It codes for CATTRVWESNEQFF.

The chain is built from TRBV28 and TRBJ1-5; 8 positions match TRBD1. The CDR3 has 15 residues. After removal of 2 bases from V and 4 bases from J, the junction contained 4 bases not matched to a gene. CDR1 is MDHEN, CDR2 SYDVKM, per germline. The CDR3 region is CASSLQGARNQPQHF. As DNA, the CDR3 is TGTGCCAGCAGTTTACAGGGGGCGAGAAATCAGCCCCAGCATTTT.